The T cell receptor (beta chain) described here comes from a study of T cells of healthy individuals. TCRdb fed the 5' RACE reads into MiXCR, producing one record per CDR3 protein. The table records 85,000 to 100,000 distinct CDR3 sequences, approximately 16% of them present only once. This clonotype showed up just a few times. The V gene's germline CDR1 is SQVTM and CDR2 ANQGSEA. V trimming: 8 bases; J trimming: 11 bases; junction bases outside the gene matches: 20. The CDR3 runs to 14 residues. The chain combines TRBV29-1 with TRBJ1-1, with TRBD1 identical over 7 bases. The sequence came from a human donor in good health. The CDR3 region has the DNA TGCAGCCCCTCCCCGACAGGGACGGCAGGGGGGGCTTTCTTT. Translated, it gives CSPSPTGTAGGAFF.